A selection of T cell receptor beta chains follows, all from one sample in a study of cytomegalovirus exposure and HLA in healthy donors. This table comes from immunoSEQ multiplex PCR, and its TCRdb copy is limited to in-frame clones, with some not included. The sample holds around 150,000 clones, around nine tenths seen once. The sequenced sample was PBMCs. The receptors shown here come from a woman in her thirties in good health and CMV-seronegative. CDR3s include the opening cysteine and the closing phenylalanine or tryptophan. D genes are given only for firm matches. Expanded clones are given a class, and other clones once, few, many or no size at all.

>TRBJ1-2|TRBD1|15|TRBV15|-
TGTGCCACCACCCAAAACAGGGGGCTTAACTATGGCTACACCTTC
CATTQNRGLNYGYTF
>TRBJ2-5|-|14|TRBV25-1|once
TGTGCCAGCAGTGGGTGGAGGGGTCAAGAGACCCAGTACTTC
CASSGWRGQETQYF
>TRBJ2-5|-|13|TRBV2|-
TGTGCCAGCAAGCGGAATTTTCAAGAGACCCAGTACTTC
CASKRNFQETQYF
>TRBJ2-7|TRBD1|17|TRBV5-6|-
TGTGCCAGCAGCCCCCCCCCAGGACAGGGGGATTTCCACGAGCAGTACTTC
CASSPPPGQGDFHEQYF
>TRBJ2-4|TRBD1|14|TRBV6-5|-
TGTGCCAGCAGCCCCGGGACAGGGAAGGACATTCAGTACTTC
CASSPGTGKDIQYF
>TRBJ2-7|-|14|TRBV9|-
TGTGCCAGCAGCAAACAGGGTTTGACGCACGAGCAGTACTTC
CASSKQGLTHEQYF
>TRBJ2-5|TRBD1|15|TRBV27|few
TGTGCCAGCAGTTTAAGGGTCAGGGGGCGAGAGACCCAGTACTTC
CASSLRVRGRETQYF
>TRBJ2-7|TRBD2|16|TRBV28|-
TGTGCCAGCAGTTTTGATCTAGCGGGGCGCTCCTACGAGCAGTACTTC
CASSFDLAGRSYEQYF
>TRBJ1-1|-|14|TRBV5-4|-
TGTGCCAGCAGCTACCCCGACAAGAACACTGAAGCTTTCTTT
CASSYPDKNTEAFF
>TRBJ2-7|-|14|TRBV28|-
TGTGCCAGCAGTTTAGCTGGACAGAGTTACGAGCAGTACTTC
CASSLAGQSYEQYF
>TRBJ1-1|-|13|TRBV10-2|-
TGCGCCAGCTGGAGGGGTTCACACACTGAAGCTTTCTTT
CASWRGSHTEAFF
>TRBJ1-6|-|14|TRBV6-5|-
TGTGCCAGCAGTTTCGGGGCAGGGGATTCACCCCTCCACTTT
CASSFGAGDSPLHF
>TRBJ2-1|TRBD2|20|TRBV7-8|-
TGTGCCAGCAGCTTAGGGGGTAGCGGGAGGGTTGTTGCGTCCTACAATGAGCAGTTCTTC
CASSLGGSGRVVASYNEQFF
>TRBJ2-7|-|17|TRBV7-2|-
TGTGCCAGCAGCCCTAGTCCTGGGGTAGCGCCCACCTACGAGCAGTACTTC
CASSPSPGVAPTYEQYF
>TRBJ1-6|-|15|TRBV4-2|-
TGTGCCAGCAGCCAAGAACAGGGTTCCAGTCCACCCCTCCACTTT
CASSQEQGSSPPLHF
>TRBJ2-5|TRBD2|17|TRBV7-6|-
TGTGCCAGCAGCCACCAACGAGACCGGACTAGCCAAGAGACCCAGTACTTC
CASSHQRDRTSQETQYF
>TRBJ2-7|TRBD2|11|TRBV30|-
TGTGCCTGGAGTTCGGGGGGGGAGCAGTACTTC
CAWSSGGEQYF
>TRBJ1-1|TRBD1|13|TRBV7-2|-
TGTGCCAGCAGCATACAGGGGGACACTGAAGCTTTCTTT
CASSIQGDTEAFF
>TRBJ2-3|TRBD2|15|TRBV19|-
TGTGCCAGTAGCAGCCCGGGACTAAGCACAGATACGCAGTATTTT
CASSSPGLSTDTQYF
>TRBJ2-7|-|14|TRBV5-4|-
TGTGCCAGCAGCTTTTCTACAGGTTCCTACGAGCAGTACTTC
CASSFSTGSYEQYF
>TRBJ2-7|TRBD2|14|TRBV4-1|once
TGCGCCAGCAGCCAAGCCGGGGAGGGATACGAGCAGTACTTC
CASSQAGEGYEQYF
>TRBJ1-2|TRBD1|13|TRBV28|-
TGTGCCAGCCGGACCGACAGGGGTTGGGGCTACACCTTC
CASRTDRGWGYTF
>TRBJ2-1|-|14|TRBV19|-
TGTGCCAGTAGTTCAGGGGGGACCTACAATGAGCAGTTCTTC
CASSSGGTYNEQFF
>TRBJ2-6|TRBD1|18|TRBV7-9|-
TGTGCCAGCAGCGTCGGGACAGGGGATAGGTCTGGGGCCAACGTCCTGACTTTC
CASSVGTGDRSGANVLTF
>TRBJ2-1|TRBD1|13|TRBV7-9|-
TGTGCCAGCAGCTCACCGACAGGGTATGAGCAGTTCTTC
CASSSPTGYEQFF
>TRBJ2-3|-|11|TRBV20-1|-
TGCAGTGCTAGTAGGAGAGATACGCAGTATTTT
CSASRRDTQYF
>TRBJ2-3|-|13|TRBV18|-
TGTGCCAGCTCACCACCGGGGGCTGATACGCAGTATTTT
CASSPPGADTQYF
>TRBJ2-7|-|14|TRBV30|-
TGTGCCTGGGGGATCAATTTAGGGGCCTACGAGCAGTACTTC
CAWGINLGAYEQYF
>TRBJ2-3|TRBD2|14|TRBV28|-
TGTGCCAGCAGCGCGGGAGGGCTGGCAGATACGCAGTATTTT
CASSAGGLADTQYF
>TRBJ2-7|-|15|TRBV6-5|-
TGTGCCAGCAGTTACGCCGGGGATCGGGCCTACGAGCAGTACTTC
CASSYAGDRAYEQYF
>TRBJ2-1|-|15|TRBV27|-
TGTGCCAGCAGTACTGGGGTGGGGGGTTACAATGAGCAGTTCTTC
CASSTGVGGYNEQFF
>TRBJ2-5|TRBD2|16|TRBV7-6|-
TGTGCCAGCAGTTCTCGAACTAGCGGGGGGGGTGAGACCCAGTACTTC
CASSSRTSGGGETQYF
>TRBJ1-1|TRBD1|13|TRBV6-1|-
TGTGCCAGCAGGGACAGGGGGAACACTGAAGCTTTCTTT
CASRDRGNTEAFF
>TRBJ2-7|-|14|TRBV30|-
TGTGCCTGGGGTGTACCCGGGTTCTCCTACGAGCAGTACTTC
CAWGVPGFSYEQYF
>TRBJ1-6|TRBD1|17|TRBV14|-
TGTGCCAGCAGCAAAAGGACAGGGGCCTTTGCTAATTCACCCCTCCACTTT
CASSKRTGAFANSPLHF
>TRBJ2-5|-|16|TRBV7-9|-
TGTGCCAGCAGCTTAGGTCGCCGGGAGCTGTTCCAGACCCAGTACTTC
CASSLGRRELFQTQYF
>TRBJ1-5|-|17|TRBV2|-
TGTGCCAGCACTGGGGAGGGGTCAACGTGGAGCAATCAGCCCCAGCATTTT
CASTGEGSTWSNQPQHF
>TRBJ2-2|TRBD2|16|TRBV18|-
TGTGCCAGCTCGGCTAGGACTAGCGGGATTACCGGGGAGCTGTTTTTT
CASSARTSGITGELFF
>TRBJ2-2|TRBD2|16|TRBV9|-
TGTGCCAGCAGCGTAGCTCCGGGAGGGAACACCGGGGAGCTGTTTTTT
CASSVAPGGNTGELFF
>TRBJ2-7|-|15|TRBV28|-
TGTGCCAGCAGTTTCAGGGGCCCCAGCTCCTACGAGCAGTACTTC
CASSFRGPSSYEQYF
>TRBJ2-4|-|16|TRBV15|-
TGTGCCACCAGCAGAGAGCTGAGGGAATCCGGAGGCATTCAGTACTTC
CATSRELRESGGIQYF
>TRBJ2-3|-|16|TRBV2|-
TGTGCCAGCAGTGAATCGGTATATTTGAGCACAGATACGCAGTATTTT
CASSESVYLSTDTQYF
>TRBJ1-5|-|12|TRBV28|-
TGTGCCAGCAGTTTCAGGGAACAGCCCCAGCATTTT
CASSFREQPQHF
>TRBJ1-4|-|13|TRBV5-1|-
TGCGCCAGCAGCTTGGCTAGGAATGAAAAACTGTTTTTT
CASSLARNEKLFF
>TRBJ2-7|TRBD2|16|TRBV7-3|-
TGTGCCAGCAGTCTAACCGGGACTAGCGGATCCTACGAGCAGTACTTC
CASSLTGTSGSYEQYF
>TRBJ2-5|TRBD1|13|TRBV10-3|-
TGTGCCATCGCTGGGACAGGACAAGAGACCCAGTACTTC
CAIAGTGQETQYF
>TRBJ2-3|-|19|TRBV4-1|once
TGCGCCAGCAGCCAAAAACCCGAACGGCCGGGACTTCGCGCAGATACGCAGTATTTT
CASSQKPERPGLRADTQYF
>TRBJ2-7|TRBD2|14|TRBV7-9|-
TGTGCCAGCAGCTTGCTAGCGGCAGACTACGAGCAGTACTTC
CASSLLAADYEQYF
>TRBJ2-7|-|15|TRBV29-1|-
TGCAGCGTTGGGAAAGGGGCAGGGAAAGTCTACGAGCAGTACTTC
CSVGKGAGKVYEQYF
>TRBJ2-3|-|15|TRBV5-1|-
TGCGCCAGCAGCTTGAGAGGGGGGGGCACAGATACGCAGTATTTT
CASSLRGGGTDTQYF
>TRBJ2-4|-|14|TRBV19|-
TGTGCCAGTAGTGACAGAACTAACAAAAACATTCAGTACTTC
CASSDRTNKNIQYF
>TRBJ2-7|-|15|TRBV19|-
TGTGCCAGTAGTATAGCGGCAGGCAGGTTCTACGAGCAGTACTTC
CASSIAAGRFYEQYF
>TRBJ2-7|-|12|TRBV28|-
TGTGCCAGCAGCACACCTTCCTACGAGCAGTACTTC
CASSTPSYEQYF
>TRBJ2-7|-|14|TRBV4-3|-
TGCGCCAGCAGTGAACAGGGAAGCTCCTACGAGCAGTACTTC
CASSEQGSSYEQYF
>TRBJ1-2|-|15|TRBV7-9|-
TGTGCCAGCAGCCGACAGAACCTATTTAACTATGGCTACACCTTC
CASSRQNLFNYGYTF
>TRBJ2-5|TRBD2|14|TRBV6-6|once
TGTGCCAGCAGTCCGCGGGAGGGAGGGGAGACCCAGTACTTC
CASSPREGGETQYF
>TRBJ2-7|TRBD1|15|TRBV19|-
TGTGCCAGTTGTTACGACGGGACAGGGCCCTACGAGCAGTACTTC
CASCYDGTGPYEQYF
>TRBJ1-2|-|13|TRBV27|-
TGTGCCAGCAGCCCACACCTAGGCTATGGCTACACCTTC
CASSPHLGYGYTF
>TRBJ1-1|TRBD1|18|TRBV28|-
TGTGCCAGCAGTACTTGGACAGGGGGGGTTTTGATGAACACTGAAGCTTTCTTT
CASSTWTGGVLMNTEAFF